A selection of T cell receptor beta chains follows, all from one sample in a study of vaccination effects on CD4 cells after COVID-19. Antigens of these TCRs are unknown. Clones were sequenced by immunoSEQ multiplex PCR, and TCRdb holds only the in-frame ones, with some missing. The sample yields around 30,000 clones, approximately 68% seen once. Sample: CD4+ T cells from PBMCs cultured with HCoV-229E spike peptides, taken before COVID-19 vaccination. The source of these receptors is a human donor who received a COVID-19 vaccine. Each CDR3 is given with its conserved first and last residue. The D gene is left open where the match is weak. Rows may omit the clone size; those that give it use once, few, many or a size class.

j_gene: TRBJ2-1; d_gene: TRBD1; len: 15; abundance: .; v_gene: TRBV30; CDR3nt: TGTGCCTGGAGCCTCGGACAGGCGTCCTACAATGAGCAGTTCTTC; CDR3aa: CAWSLGQASYNEQFF
j_gene: TRBJ1-2; d_gene: .; len: 15; abundance: .; v_gene: TRBV28; CDR3nt: TGTGCCAGCAGTGCCCTTGGGAATGTGGACTATGGCTACACCTTC; CDR3aa: CASSALGNVDYGYTF
j_gene: TRBJ1-2; d_gene: .; len: 13; abundance: .; v_gene: TRBV3-1/TRBV3-2; CDR3nt: TGTGCCAGCAGCTTGGGGGCTTTCTATGGCTACACCTTC; CDR3aa: CASSLGAFYGYTF
j_gene: TRBJ1-2; d_gene: .; len: 14; abundance: few; v_gene: TRBV4-3; CDR3nt: TGCGCCAGCAGCCAAGATAAGGGTTGGTATGGCTACACCTTC; CDR3aa: CASSQDKGWYGYTF
j_gene: TRBJ1-6; d_gene: .; len: 18; abundance: .; v_gene: TRBV6-1; CDR3nt: TGTGCCAGCAGTGAGGCGTCAGGGAAGAGCTCCTATAATTCACCCCTCCACTTT; CDR3aa: CASSEASGKSSYNSPLHF
j_gene: TRBJ1-5; d_gene: .; len: 13; abundance: few; v_gene: TRBV20-1; CDR3nt: TGCAGTGCTAGTGGCACTAGCAATCAGCCCCAGCATTTT; CDR3aa: CSASGTSNQPQHF
j_gene: TRBJ1-2; d_gene: .; len: 13; abundance: .; v_gene: TRBV6-5; CDR3nt: TGTGCCAGCAGTTACTCGGGCGGCTATGGCTACACCTTC; CDR3aa: CASSYSGGYGYTF
j_gene: TRBJ2-2; d_gene: .; len: 13; abundance: .; v_gene: TRBV12-3/TRBV12-4; CDR3nt: TGTGCCAGCAACAGGGTTTCAGGCGGGGAGCTGTTTTTT; CDR3aa: CASNRVSGGELFF
j_gene: TRBJ2-3; d_gene: .; len: 18; abundance: once; v_gene: TRBV4-3; CDR3nt: TGCGCCAGCAGCCAAGATCTCCCTGGCGGGGGCCGCACAGATACGCAGTATTTT; CDR3aa: CASSQDLPGGGRTDTQYF
j_gene: TRBJ2-1; d_gene: TRBD2; len: 16; abundance: .; v_gene: TRBV10-1; CDR3nt: TGCGCCAGCAGACCAGGAGCGGGAGACCTCAACAATGAGCAGTTCTTC; CDR3aa: CASRPGAGDLNNEQFF
j_gene: TRBJ1-3; d_gene: TRBD1; len: 15; abundance: .; v_gene: TRBV6-5; CDR3nt: TGTGCCAGCAGTCCGGGTAGGGGGCCTGGAAACACCATATATTTT; CDR3aa: CASSPGRGPGNTIYF
j_gene: TRBJ1-1; d_gene: .; len: 13; abundance: .; v_gene: TRBV11-3; CDR3nt: TGTGCCAGCAGCTTAAACAGGGTTACTGAAGCTTTCTTT; CDR3aa: CASSLNRVTEAFF
j_gene: TRBJ2-3; d_gene: .; len: 14; abundance: few; v_gene: TRBV4-1; CDR3nt: TGCGCCAGCAGCCCAGACTCCCACACAGATACGCAGTATTTT; CDR3aa: CASSPDSHTDTQYF
j_gene: TRBJ1-6; d_gene: TRBD1; len: 13; abundance: .; v_gene: TRBV10-3; CDR3nt: TGTGCCATCAGGCTTACAGGGGATTCACCCCTCCACTTT; CDR3aa: CAIRLTGDSPLHF
j_gene: TRBJ1-2; d_gene: TRBD1; len: 18; abundance: .; v_gene: TRBV24-1; CDR3nt: TGTGCCACCAGCCCCGGCCTGAACAGGGGACGCGCTAACTATGGCTACACCTTC; CDR3aa: CATSPGLNRGRANYGYTF
j_gene: TRBJ2-7; d_gene: .; len: 13; abundance: .; v_gene: TRBV11-3; CDR3nt: TGTGCCAGCAGCTTACACAGAGGGTACGAGCAGTACTTC; CDR3aa: CASSLHRGYEQYF
j_gene: TRBJ2-7; d_gene: TRBD1; len: 14; abundance: once; v_gene: TRBV6-5; CDR3nt: TGTGCCAGCTCCTGGGGGACAGCGACCTACGAGCAGTACTTC; CDR3aa: CASSWGTATYEQYF
j_gene: TRBJ2-1; d_gene: TRBD1; len: 14; abundance: .; v_gene: TRBV12-5; CDR3nt: TGTGCTAGTGGTTGGGGACAGGGGGGGGATGAGCAGTTCTTC; CDR3aa: CASGWGQGGDEQFF
j_gene: TRBJ2-1; d_gene: TRBD1; len: 19; abundance: .; v_gene: TRBV19; CDR3nt: TGTGCCAGTAGTTTCCGGGACAGGGGCTACGAATCCTCCTACAATGAGCAGTTCTTC; CDR3aa: CASSFRDRGYESSYNEQFF
j_gene: TRBJ1-2; d_gene: .; len: 17; abundance: .; v_gene: TRBV4-3; CDR3nt: TGCGCCAGCAGCCAAGATTGGGGGAACGACTTTAACTATGGCTACACCTTC; CDR3aa: CASSQDWGNDFNYGYTF
j_gene: TRBJ2-7; d_gene: .; len: 18; abundance: .; v_gene: TRBV6-1; CDR3nt: TGTGCCAGCAGTGCCCGGGGAAGGCCGGGGTCTGATAGATACGAGCAGTACTTC; CDR3aa: CASSARGRPGSDRYEQYF
j_gene: TRBJ1-4; d_gene: .; len: 16; abundance: .; v_gene: TRBV28; CDR3nt: TGTGCCAGCAGTTCGGACGGACGAGCAACTAATGAAAAACTGTTTTTT; CDR3aa: CASSSDGRATNEKLFF
j_gene: TRBJ1-1; d_gene: TRBD1; len: 13; abundance: .; v_gene: TRBV11-2; CDR3nt: TGTGCCAGCAGCTCCGGACAGGGCACTGAAGCTTTCTTT; CDR3aa: CASSSGQGTEAFF
j_gene: TRBJ1-5; d_gene: TRBD1; len: 14; abundance: .; v_gene: TRBV3-1/TRBV3-2; CDR3nt: TGTGCCAGCTGTAATCAGGGGGCGGATCAGCCCCAGCATTTT; CDR3aa: CASCNQGADQPQHF
j_gene: TRBJ2-2; d_gene: .; len: 13; abundance: .; v_gene: TRBV15; CDR3nt: TGTGCCACCAGCAGAAGTAACACCGGGGAGCTGTTTTTT; CDR3aa: CATSRSNTGELFF
j_gene: TRBJ2-7; d_gene: TRBD2; len: 17; abundance: few; v_gene: TRBV3-1/TRBV3-2; CDR3nt: TGTGCCAGCAGCCGAGGACTAGCGGGGGGGTCCTCCTACGAGCAGTACTTC; CDR3aa: CASSRGLAGGSSYEQYF
j_gene: TRBJ1-1; d_gene: TRBD1; len: 17; abundance: .; v_gene: TRBV7-8; CDR3nt: TGTGCCAGCAGCTTAGGAGATCGACAGGGCTTGAACACTGAAGCTTTCTTT; CDR3aa: CASSLGDRQGLNTEAFF
j_gene: TRBJ2-2; d_gene: .; len: 13; abundance: .; v_gene: TRBV28; CDR3nt: TGTGCCAGCACCCTCAGGAAGCCCGGGGAGCTGTTTTTT; CDR3aa: CASTLRKPGELFF
j_gene: TRBJ1-6; d_gene: .; len: 15; abundance: .; v_gene: TRBV19; CDR3nt: TGTGCCAGTAGCGACTCCGGCTCCTATAATTCACCCCTCCACTTT; CDR3aa: CASSDSGSYNSPLHF
j_gene: TRBJ2-2; d_gene: .; len: 16; abundance: .; v_gene: TRBV5-6; CDR3nt: TGTGCCAGCAGCCCAACGCGTCGGACGCGCACCGGGGAGCTGTTTTTT; CDR3aa: CASSPTRRTRTGELFF
j_gene: TRBJ1-1; d_gene: .; len: 15; abundance: .; v_gene: TRBV5-5; CDR3nt: TGTGCCAGCCGCCCCCAAGGGGGAATGAACACTGAAGCTTTCTTT; CDR3aa: CASRPQGGMNTEAFF
j_gene: TRBJ1-6; d_gene: .; len: 16; abundance: .; v_gene: TRBV14; CDR3nt: TGTGCCAGCAGCCAATTTTCCAGGGGAGGAAATTCACCCCTCCACTTT; CDR3aa: CASSQFSRGGNSPLHF
j_gene: TRBJ1-1; d_gene: TRBD1; len: 15; abundance: few; v_gene: TRBV11-2; CDR3nt: TGTGCCAGCAGCTCCTCAGACAGGGCTAACACTGAAGCTTTCTTT; CDR3aa: CASSSSDRANTEAFF
j_gene: TRBJ2-1; d_gene: .; len: 16; abundance: few; v_gene: TRBV5-6; CDR3nt: TGTGCCAGCAGCTTGGGAGGTCCATGGGGGGTCAATGAGCAGTTCTTC; CDR3aa: CASSLGGPWGVNEQFF
j_gene: TRBJ1-4; d_gene: TRBD1; len: 14; abundance: few; v_gene: TRBV7-8; CDR3nt: TGTGCCAGCAGCTTGGGACAGGGCGGCGAAAAACTGTTTTTT; CDR3aa: CASSLGQGGEKLFF
j_gene: TRBJ2-7; d_gene: .; len: 14; abundance: .; v_gene: TRBV27; CDR3nt: TGTGCCAGCAGTTTAAGGCAGGGGTCCTACGAGCAGTACTTC; CDR3aa: CASSLRQGSYEQYF
j_gene: TRBJ1-1; d_gene: .; len: 14; abundance: few; v_gene: TRBV3-1/TRBV3-2; CDR3nt: TGTGCCAGCAGCCAAGTATCTGGGAACACTGAAGCTTTCTTT; CDR3aa: CASSQVSGNTEAFF
j_gene: TRBJ1-2; d_gene: TRBD1; len: 16; abundance: .; v_gene: TRBV10-3; CDR3nt: TGTGCCATCAGTGAGTTTGGACAGGGGGCAAACTATGGCTACACCTTC; CDR3aa: CAISEFGQGANYGYTF
j_gene: TRBJ1-5; d_gene: TRBD1; len: 14; abundance: .; v_gene: TRBV10-3; CDR3nt: TGTGCCATCAGTCCCGACAGGGGCCCTCAGCCCCAGCATTTT; CDR3aa: CAISPDRGPQPQHF
j_gene: TRBJ1-3; d_gene: .; len: 13; abundance: .; v_gene: TRBV19; CDR3nt: TGTGCCAGTAGTCCCCCACAAGGAAACACCATATATTTT; CDR3aa: CASSPPQGNTIYF
j_gene: TRBJ2-7; d_gene: .; len: 15; abundance: .; v_gene: TRBV4-1; CDR3nt: TGCGCCAGCAGCCCGTCTGGGGGACGAACCTACGAGCAGTACTTC; CDR3aa: CASSPSGGRTYEQYF
j_gene: TRBJ1-1; d_gene: TRBD1; len: 12; abundance: .; v_gene: TRBV11-3; CDR3nt: TGTGCCAGCAGCCCCAGACAGGGCCAAGCTTTCTTT; CDR3aa: CASSPRQGQAFF
j_gene: TRBJ1-2; d_gene: .; len: 13; abundance: few; v_gene: TRBV6-5; CDR3nt: TGTGCCACCCACCGAGGGCCGTCCTATGGCTACACCTTC; CDR3aa: CATHRGPSYGYTF
j_gene: TRBJ1-5; d_gene: .; len: 16; abundance: once; v_gene: TRBV5-5; CDR3nt: TGTGCCAGCAGCTTGGTGGGCACCTGGGGCAATCAGCCCCAGCATTTT; CDR3aa: CASSLVGTWGNQPQHF
j_gene: TRBJ1-5; d_gene: .; len: 15; abundance: .; v_gene: TRBV6-1; CDR3nt: TGTGCCAGCAGTGAAAGGGAGTTTAGCAATCAGCCCCAGCATTTT; CDR3aa: CASSEREFSNQPQHF
j_gene: TRBJ1-2; d_gene: .; len: 13; abundance: few; v_gene: TRBV30; CDR3nt: TGTGCCTCCCACACGGCCAGGGTTTATGGCTACACCTTC; CDR3aa: CASHTARVYGYTF
j_gene: TRBJ2-1; d_gene: TRBD2; len: 14; abundance: .; v_gene: TRBV5-1; CDR3nt: TGCGCCAGCAGCTCCCAACTAGCGACCAATGAGCAGTTCTTC; CDR3aa: CASSSQLATNEQFF
j_gene: TRBJ2-7; d_gene: .; len: 12; abundance: .; v_gene: TRBV29-1; CDR3nt: TGCAGCGCGGCAGGGTTAGGCTACGAGCAGTACTTC; CDR3aa: CSAAGLGYEQYF
j_gene: TRBJ1-2; d_gene: TRBD1; len: 14; abundance: .; v_gene: TRBV7-9; CDR3nt: TGTGCCAGCAGCCCCGGACAGGGAGACTATGGCTACACCTTC; CDR3aa: CASSPGQGDYGYTF
j_gene: TRBJ2-1; d_gene: TRBD1; len: 16; abundance: .; v_gene: TRBV7-2; CDR3nt: TGTGCCAGCAGCTTAGCGGACAGGGTGGGGGGCAATGAGCAGTTCTTC; CDR3aa: CASSLADRVGGNEQFF
j_gene: TRBJ2-3; d_gene: .; len: 15; abundance: .; v_gene: TRBV5-8; CDR3nt: TGTGCCAGCAGCTTGGAAGGATTGGGCACAGATACGCAGTATTTT; CDR3aa: CASSLEGLGTDTQYF
j_gene: TRBJ2-1; d_gene: .; len: 13; abundance: .; v_gene: TRBV10-3; CDR3nt: TGTGCCATCAGTGAGGTCCCGGGGAATGAGCAGTTCTTC; CDR3aa: CAISEVPGNEQFF
j_gene: TRBJ2-7; d_gene: .; len: 12; abundance: .; v_gene: TRBV12-5; CDR3nt: TGTGCTAGTGGTTTCCGCCAGGGTAGCCTGTACTTC; CDR3aa: CASGFRQGSLYF
j_gene: TRBJ1-6; d_gene: .; len: 16; abundance: few; v_gene: TRBV30; CDR3nt: TGTGCCTGGAGTGCGGGATACGGCGCCGGTCATTCACCCCTCCACTTT; CDR3aa: CAWSAGYGAGHSPLHF